These T cell receptor beta chains were read from a single sample in a study of shared clonotypes between healthy human individuals. Libraries were prepared by immunoSEQ multiplex PCR; TCRdb keeps only in-frame clonotypes and omits some of them. This sample has around 510,000 clones, with 95% to 97% found just once. Sequencing was performed on naive CD4+ T cells sorted from blood. All receptors come from a woman younger than 45 in good health. Each CDR3 is given with its conserved first and last residue. The order of the fields is J gene, V gene, D gene, clone size, CDR3 protein, CDR3 DNA. D genes are given only for firm matches. The size of a clone is reported for some rows only, either as once, few or many, or as a class for expanded clones.

>TRBJ1-6|TRBV28|NA|NA
CASSSGGTPSRSSYNSPLHF
TGTGCCAGCAGCTCGGGCGGGACACCCTCACGGAGCTCCTATAATTCACCCCTCCACTTT
>TRBJ2-1|TRBV5-1|NA|NA
CASSLGPRGIEQFF
TGCGCCAGCAGCCTGGGACCTAGGGGGATTGAGCAGTTCTTC
>TRBJ1-2|TRBV28|NA|NA
CASSSSPPGYTF
TGTGCCAGCAGTTCTTCCCCCCCAGGCTACACCTTC
>TRBJ1-2|TRBV6-6|TRBD1|NA
CASSPGTGLYGYTF
TGTGCCAGCAGTCCGGGGACAGGCCTCTATGGCTACACCTTC
>TRBJ1-1|TRBV6-6|NA|NA
CASSYEHMNTEAFF
TGTGCCAGCAGTTATGAGCACATGAACACTGAAGCTTTCTTT
>TRBJ2-7|TRBV28|NA|NA
CASSPRFSSYDSGEQYF
TGTGCCAGCAGCCCTCGCTTTTCGAGTTATGACAGTGGCGAGCAGTACTTC
>TRBJ2-7|TRBV5-4|TRBD1|NA
CASSLAGRQDRGGYEQYF
TGTGCCAGCAGCTTAGCCGGGCGCCAGGACAGGGGAGGTTACGAGCAGTACTTC
>TRBJ2-7|TRBV28|TRBD1|NA
CASRRPGGSYEQYF
TGTGCCAGCAGACGACCAGGGGGCTCCTACGAGCAGTACTTC
>TRBJ2-1|TRBV5-1|NA|NA
CASSAEGWNEQFF
TGCGCCAGCAGCGCTGAGGGTTGGAATGAGCAGTTCTTC
>TRBJ2-7|TRBV6-5|TRBD2|NA
CASSSTSGRDSYEQYF
TGTGCCAGCAGTTCCACTAGCGGGAGGGACTCCTACGAGCAGTACTTC
>TRBJ1-2|TRBV18|TRBD1|NA
CASSPGQGRLGDYGYTF
TGTGCCAGCTCACCAGGACAGGGTAGACTCGGGGACTATGGCTACACCTTC
>TRBJ2-1|TRBV28|NA|NA
CASRDTWGPQDNEQFF
TGTGCCAGCAGGGATACTTGGGGGCCTCAGGACAATGAGCAGTTCTTC
>TRBJ2-3|TRBV28|TRBD2|NA
CASSLGSAGRFTDTQYF
TGTGCCAGCAGCTTGGGTTCTGCCGGGAGGTTCACAGATACGCAGTATTTT
>TRBJ2-2|TRBV5-1|NA|NA
CASTRWRAHTGELFF
TGCGCCAGCACTCGGTGGCGCGCTCACACCGGGGAGCTGTTTTTT
>TRBJ1-1|TRBV11-3|NA|NA
CASSYDRGTEAFF
TGTGCCAGCAGTTACGATCGAGGCACTGAAGCTTTCTTT
>TRBJ2-5|TRBV11-2|TRBD2|NA
CASSYLLAGAETQYF
TGTGCCAGCAGCTACCTACTAGCGGGAGCGGAGACCCAGTACTTC
>TRBJ2-1|TRBV2|TRBD2|NA
CASGVRREGLRNEQFF
TGTGCCAGCGGAGTGAGGCGGGAGGGCCTAAGGAATGAGCAGTTCTTC
>TRBJ2-3|TRBV5-1|NA|NA
CASNGGTRAGDTQYF
TGCGCCAGCAACGGCGGAACCAGAGCAGGCGATACGCAGTATTTT
>TRBJ2-5|TRBV19|NA|NA
CASSSQVQETQYF
TGTGCCAGTAGCTCACAGGTTCAAGAGACCCAGTACTTC
>TRBJ1-1|TRBV2|NA|NA
CASSIEMNTEAFF
TGTGCCAGCAGTATAGAGATGAACACTGAAGCTTTCTTT
>TRBJ1-5|TRBV19|NA|NA
CASSIGQTSNQPQHF
TGTGCCAGTAGTATAGGACAGACCTCCAATCAGCCCCAGCATTTT
>TRBJ2-6|TRBV2|TRBD2|NA
CATTGLAGGTGANVLTF
TGTGCCACCACGGGACTAGCGGGAGGGACTGGGGCCAACGTCCTGACTTTC
>TRBJ2-5|TRBV5-4|TRBD1|NA
CASRSGTEETQYF
TGTGCCAGCAGATCCGGGACAGAAGAGACCCAGTACTTC
>TRBJ2-7|TRBV7-2|NA|NA
CASSLGRGSKTYEQYF
TGTGCCAGCAGCTTAGGTCGGGGCTCAAAAACCTACGAGCAGTACTTC
>TRBJ1-1|TRBV11-2|NA|few
CASSLEWGTEAFF
TGTGCCAGCAGCTTAGAGTGGGGCACTGAAGCTTTCTTT
>TRBJ1-1|TRBV7-9|TRBD1|NA
CASSRPGGGAFF
TGTGCCAGCAGCCGACCAGGGGGGGGAGCTTTCTTT
>TRBJ1-2|TRBV28|NA|NA
CASSPNRVNGYTF
TGTGCCAGCAGTCCGAACAGGGTAAATGGCTACACCTTC
>TRBJ1-5|TRBV28|NA|NA
CASRLAGVSNQPQHF
TGTGCCAGCAGATTAGCGGGGGTGAGCAATCAGCCCCAGCATTTT
>TRBJ2-2|TRBV9|NA|NA
CASSVGRTGELFF
TGTGCCAGCAGCGTAGGGAGGACCGGGGAGCTGTTTTTT
>TRBJ1-5|TRBV5-4|TRBD1|NA
CASSLYPGGQPQHF
TGTGCCAGCAGCTTGTACCCAGGGGGTCAGCCCCAGCATTTT
>TRBJ2-2|TRBV28|TRBD2|NA
CASSLFSPGTSVPTGELFF
TGTGCCAGCAGTTTATTTTCCCCCGGGACTAGCGTTCCAACCGGGGAGCTGTTTTTT
>TRBJ2-1|TRBV4-1|TRBD2|NA
CASSPIGLAASYNEQFF
TGCGCCAGCAGTCCGATTGGACTAGCGGCCTCCTACAATGAGCAGTTCTTC
>TRBJ2-7|TRBV2|NA|NA
CASSGQTYEQYF
TGTGCCAGCAGTGGACAGACCTACGAGCAGTACTTC
>TRBJ2-7|TRBV28|NA|NA
CASSLSGRGLTYEQYF
TGTGCCAGCAGTTTATCGGGGAGGGGGTTAACCTACGAGCAGTACTTC
>TRBJ2-5|TRBV10-3|TRBD1|NA
CAIRQGVQETQYF
TGTGCCATCAGGCAGGGGGTACAAGAGACCCAGTACTTC
>TRBJ1-5|TRBV18|NA|NA
CASSQEQAQPQHF
TGTGCCAGCTCTCAGGAACAGGCTCAGCCCCAGCATTTT
>TRBJ1-1|TRBV28|NA|NA
CASFPPAGVNTEAFF
TGTGCCAGCTTCCCCCCGGCCGGTGTGAACACTGAAGCTTTCTTT
>TRBJ2-2|TRBV7-9|NA|NA
CASSPWEANTGELFF
TGTGCCAGCAGCCCCTGGGAGGCGAACACCGGGGAGCTGTTTTTT
>TRBJ2-7|TRBV6-5|TRBD1|NA
CASRLSGTGLGEQYF
TGTGCCAGCAGATTATCCGGGACAGGGCTAGGCGAGCAGTACTTC
>TRBJ2-2|TRBV6-1|TRBD1|NA
CASRPGQVKAGELFF
TGTGCCAGCAGGCCTGGACAGGTTAAGGCCGGGGAGCTGTTTTTT
>TRBJ2-5|TRBV19|NA|NA
CASSIRAPGQRGQETQYF
TGTGCCAGTAGTATTAGAGCCCCCGGGCAGCGAGGCCAAGAGACCCAGTACTTC
>TRBJ2-4|TRBV28|NA|NA
CASSYLLGLAKNIQYF
TGTGCCAGCAGTTACCTTTTGGGATTAGCCAAAAACATTCAGTACTTC